The TCR beta chain under discussion was sequenced for a study of blood T cell repertoires in COVID-19. About the study: Acute-phase and convalescent COVID-19 samples originated in the United States, Italy and Spain. The cDNA or gDNA used as material had been derived from T cells, B-cell-depleted T cells, or PBMCs.

The CDR3 runs 18 residues. Trimming cost V 4 bases and J 4 bases; bases outside gene matches: 13. CDR1 SGHRS and CDR2 YFSETQ come from the germline V gene. Authors' methods: It was from reference gene primer amplification that nucleated cell counts were estimated. Using immunoSEQ multiplex PCR, the repertoire was profiled, and TCRdb retains in-frame clones only, with some absent. Clone size and the V and J calls come from that table; the DNA yielded D and trimming. The sample contains approximately 24,000 clones, around nine tenths of which appear only once. This TCR derives from a man aged 50 to 60 with active COVID-19. V gene TRBV5-1 combines with J gene TRBJ2-6, with 8 bases fitting TRBD1. What was sequenced was peripheral blood. The CDR3 bases are TGCGCCAGCAGCGAAAAGGGGCAGGGGGCGGCCGGGGCCAACGTCCTGACTTTC. Protein: CASSEKGQGAAGANVLTF.